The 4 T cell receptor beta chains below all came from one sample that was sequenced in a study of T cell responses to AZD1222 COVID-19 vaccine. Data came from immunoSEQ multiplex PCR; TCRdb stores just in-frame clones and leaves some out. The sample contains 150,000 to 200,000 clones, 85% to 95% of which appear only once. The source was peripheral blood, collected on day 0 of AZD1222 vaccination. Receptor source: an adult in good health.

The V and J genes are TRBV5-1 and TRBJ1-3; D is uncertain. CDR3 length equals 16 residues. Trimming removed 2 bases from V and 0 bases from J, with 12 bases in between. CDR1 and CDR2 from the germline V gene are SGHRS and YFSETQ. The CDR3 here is CASSFNPLSSGNTIYF. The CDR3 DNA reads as TGCGCCAGCAGCTTCAACCCGTTGTCCTCTGGAAACACCATATATTTT.

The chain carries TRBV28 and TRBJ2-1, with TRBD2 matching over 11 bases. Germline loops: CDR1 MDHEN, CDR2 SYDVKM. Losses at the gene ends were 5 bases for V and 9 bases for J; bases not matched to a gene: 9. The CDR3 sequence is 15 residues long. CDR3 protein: CASSRLAGGRGEQFF. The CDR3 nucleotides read TGTGCCAGCAGTCGTCTAGCGGGGGGAAGGGGTGAGCAGTTCTTC.

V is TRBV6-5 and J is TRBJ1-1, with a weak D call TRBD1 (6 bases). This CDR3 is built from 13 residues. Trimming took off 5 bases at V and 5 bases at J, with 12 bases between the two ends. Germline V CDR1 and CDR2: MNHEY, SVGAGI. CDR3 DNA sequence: TGTGCCAGCAGTCTGACAGGAGGTACTGAAGCTTTCTTT. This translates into CASSLTGGTEAFF.

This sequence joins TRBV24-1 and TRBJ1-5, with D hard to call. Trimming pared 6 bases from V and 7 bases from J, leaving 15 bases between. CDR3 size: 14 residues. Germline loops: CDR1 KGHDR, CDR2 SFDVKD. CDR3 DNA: TGTGCCACCAGTTACGGGGAGGCTCGACAGCCCCAGCATTTT. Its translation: CATSYGEARQPQHF.